The T cell receptor (beta chain) described here comes from a study of OX40 agonist ivuxolimab in advanced cancers. For the study at large: While on treatment, patients had intravenous ivuxolimab at 0.01 to 10 mg/kg every 2 weeks.

The study sampled blood at baseline, cycle 4 day 1, and cycle 7 day 1. TCRdb's copy holds only in-frame clones and misses some; the assay was immunoSEQ multiplex PCR. The data contain 78,000 or so clones, roughly 90% of them singletons. Note on this clone: Antigen: not known.

J was trimmed by 6 bases and V by 5 bases; bases with no gene match: 5. Germline V gene sequence: CDR1 LNHDA, CDR2 SQIVND (reference sequence). CDR3 length: 15 residues. General study results and limits: Expanded peripheral T-cell antigen specificity went undetermined.

The sequence was obtained from an adult with an advanced solid tumor such as melanoma, head and neck, liver or kidney cancer. The sample here was CD4+ or CD8+ T cells sorted from blood, taken in a trial of the OX40 agonist ivuxolimab. The chain combines TRBV19 with TRBJ1-5, with TRBD1 identical over 12 bases. The CDR3 DNA sequence: TGTGCCAGTAGTGGGACAGGGGGCCAATTTCAGCCCCAGCATTTT. The encoded protein is CASSGTGGQFQPQHF. The full variable domain, with the rest looked up from reference TRBV19 and TRBJ1-5, is DGGITQSPKYLFRKEGQNVTLSCEQNLNHDAMYWYRQDPGQGLRLIYYSQIVNDFQKGDIAEGYSVSREKKESFPLTVTSAQKNPTAFYLCASSGTGGQFQPQHFGDGTRLSIL.